This passage covers 2 T cell receptor delta chains from one sample sequenced in a study of γδ T cells in repeated Plasmodium falciparum infection. TCRdb redid clone calling on the multiplex PCR reads using CATT. The table shows 85,000 to 95,000 delta-chain clones, with about 1.5% occurring only once. Bulk repertoires came from Vgamma9/Vdelta2+ or Vdelta2-negative gammadelta T cells flow-sorted from PBMC. Sequencing was done on a sample of gamma-delta T cells from blood. The origin of the receptors is a pool of human donors (malaria-infected and uninfected, not separated).

On this clone: This likely traces to a read error, being one base from a far larger clone. This chain uses TRDV2 with TRDJ1; 7 bases are a match to TRDD3. The J gene, left out of TCRdb, was set here by checking the DNA against germline. Looked up from germline, CDR1 is GEAIGNYY and CDR2 is EKD. The CDR3 sequence is 15 residues long. For the CDR3, the DNA is TGCGCCTGTGAGGTTCTGGGGGCCCCCACCGATAAACTCATCTTT. Translation: CACEVLGAPTDKLIF.

As regards this clone: The protein given by TCRdb reflects a much larger clone and differs at residue 15 from this DNA's translation, likely from a read error; the protein shown is the DNA's translation. This chain joins TRDV2 and TRDJ1; TRDD3 agrees at 9 bases. The J gene, absent from TCRdb, was called here by matching the DNA to germline. This CDR3 is 22 amino acids long. CDR1 GEAIGNYY and CDR2 EKD come from the germline V gene. V dropped 0 bases and J dropped 0; count of bases not matched to a gene: 22. CDR3 loop: CACDTVTGPQGDTPPYTDKLIF. CDR3 nucleotides: TGTGCCTGTGACACCGTCACGGGTCCGCAGGGGGATACTCCCCCGTACACCGATAAACTCATCTTT.